The rows below give T cell receptor beta chains drawn from one sample of a study of beta chain features in type 1 diabetes. Produced via immunoSEQ multiplex PCR; TCRdb's table is partial and in-frame only. The data hold around 430,000 clones, with about 32% observed a single time. Sequencing input: naive CD4+ T cells from blood. These receptors all come from a young man in good health. CDR3s include the opening cysteine and the closing phenylalanine or tryptophan. A D gene is named only where the DNA matches it firmly. Size is stated for part of the rows, as once, few or many counts, or as a class when the clone is expanded.

v_call	clone_size	d_call	j_call	cdr3_aa	cdr3_nt
TRBV5-6	.	.	TRBJ1-1	CASSLVSFGEHKAFF	TGTGCCAGCAGCTTGGTGAGCTTCGGAGAACATAAAGCTTTCTTT
TRBV5-6	.	.	TRBJ2-5	CASSLVTSQETQYF	TGTGCCAGCAGCCTCGTGACTAGCCAAGAGACCCAGTACTTC
TRBV4-3	.	.	TRBJ2-1	CASSRGPGYNEQFF	TGCGCCAGCAGCCGAGGTCCTGGCTACAATGAGCAGTTCTTC
TRBV29-1	few	.	TRBJ1-3	CSFSSGNTIYF	TGCAGCTTTTCCTCTGGAAACACCATATATTTT
TRBV7-3	.	.	TRBJ2-1	CASSSTSRSYNEQFF	TGTGCCAGCAGCTCGACTAGTCGCTCCTACAATGAGCAGTTCTTC
TRBV9	few	.	TRBJ2-7	CASSVAPRYEQYF	TGTGCCAGCAGCGTAGCCCCCCGTTACGAGCAGTACTTC
TRBV6-1	few	.	TRBJ2-1	CASSEAGRDPYNEQFF	TGTGCCAGCAGTGAAGCGGGACGGGATCCCTACAATGAGCAGTTCTTC
TRBV19	.	.	TRBJ2-2	CASSIANRAAGELFF	TGTGCCAGTAGTATCGCTAACCGGGCGGCCGGGGAGCTGTTTTTT
TRBV7-9	.	TRBD1	TRBJ2-7	CASSPWDRASYEQYF	TGTGCCAGCAGCCCCTGGGACAGGGCCTCCTACGAGCAGTACTTC
TRBV5-1	few	.	TRBJ2-5	CASGLIQETQYF	TGCGCCAGCGGACTCATCCAAGAGACCCAGTACTTC